This TCR beta chain came from a study of blood T cells in healthy people across ages. Study-wide findings and caveats: TCR beta diversity per million T cells fell roughly linearly with age. Both naive CD4+ cell counts and diversity were greater in long-lived donors than in aged donors.

Researchers report isolating at least 6 million PBMCs per sample. The CDR3 contains 14 residues. The germline V gene encodes CDR1 SGHAT and CDR2 FQNNGV. J gave up 5 bases and V 0 bases, and 2 bases lay outside the gene matches. Combining a sample-barcoded 5' primer with a J-beta primer mix, a second PCR ran for 7 to 11 cycles. Unique molecular identifiers of 12 random nucleotides labeled each cDNA. TCRdb independently ran MiXCR on the 5' RACE reads; one entry per CDR3 protein. The repertoire consists of about 1.8 million distinct CDR3 sequences, with roughly 52% occurring once and the leading ten covering about 2.1%. Worth noting for this clonotype: Its matching antigen is unknown.

The sample consisted of blood. J is TRBJ1-2 and V is TRBV11-2, with TRBD1 matching 8 bases. The origin of this receptor is a woman in her 40s in good health. The CDR3 bases are TGTGCCAGCAGCTTAGACCGGACAGGGTATGGCTACACCTTC. It encodes CASSLDRTGYGYTF.